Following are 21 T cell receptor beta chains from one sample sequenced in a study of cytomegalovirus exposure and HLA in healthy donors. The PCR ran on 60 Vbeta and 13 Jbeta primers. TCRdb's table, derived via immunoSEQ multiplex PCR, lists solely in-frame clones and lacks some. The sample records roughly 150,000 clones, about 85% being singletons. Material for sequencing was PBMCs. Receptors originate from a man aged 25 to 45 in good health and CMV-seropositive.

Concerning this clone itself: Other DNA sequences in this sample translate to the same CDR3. The CDR3 reads CASSTQGQETQYF. CDR3 nucleotide sequence: TGTGCCAGTAGTACTCAGGGCCAAGAGACCCAGTACTTC. This chain links TRBV19 with TRBJ2-5, with D possibly being TRBD1 (5 bases). This CDR3 has 13 residues. Germline V CDR1 and CDR2: LNHDA, SQIVND (reference sequence). The ends were cut back, 4 bases at V and 1 base at J, with 7 bases in the middle.

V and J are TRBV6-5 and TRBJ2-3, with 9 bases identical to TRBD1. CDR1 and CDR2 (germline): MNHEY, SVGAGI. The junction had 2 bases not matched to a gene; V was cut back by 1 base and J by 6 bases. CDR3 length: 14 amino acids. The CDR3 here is CASSYWTGEDTQYF. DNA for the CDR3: TGTGCCAGCAGTTACTGGACAGGGGAGGATACGCAGTATTTT.

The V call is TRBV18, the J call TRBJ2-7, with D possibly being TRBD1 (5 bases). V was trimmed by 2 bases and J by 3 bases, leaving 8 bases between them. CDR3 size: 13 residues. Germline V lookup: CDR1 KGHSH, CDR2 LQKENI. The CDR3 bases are TGTGCCAGCTCACCATCCAGGGACTACGAGCAGTACGTC. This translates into CASSPSRDYEQYV.

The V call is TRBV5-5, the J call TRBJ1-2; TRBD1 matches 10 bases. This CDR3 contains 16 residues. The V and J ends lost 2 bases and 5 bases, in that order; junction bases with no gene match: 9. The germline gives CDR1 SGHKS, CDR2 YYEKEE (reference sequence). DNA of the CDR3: TGTGCCAGCAGCTTCCGGGACAGGGGAATTAAATATGGCTACACCTTC. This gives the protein CASSFRDRGIKYGYTF.

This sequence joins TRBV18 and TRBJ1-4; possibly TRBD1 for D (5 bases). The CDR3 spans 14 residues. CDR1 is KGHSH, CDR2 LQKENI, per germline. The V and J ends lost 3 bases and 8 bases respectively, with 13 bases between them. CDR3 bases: TGTGCCAGCTCACCTTCGCAGGGCGAGGAAAAACTGTTTTTT. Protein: CASSPSQGEEKLFF.

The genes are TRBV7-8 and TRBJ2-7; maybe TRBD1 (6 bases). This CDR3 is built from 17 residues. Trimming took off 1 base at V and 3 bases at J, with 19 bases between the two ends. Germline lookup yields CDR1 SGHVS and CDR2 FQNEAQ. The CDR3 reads CASSLDTNGTPFYEQYF. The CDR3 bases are TGTGCCAGCAGCTTAGATACCAACGGGACACCATTCTACGAGCAGTACTTC.

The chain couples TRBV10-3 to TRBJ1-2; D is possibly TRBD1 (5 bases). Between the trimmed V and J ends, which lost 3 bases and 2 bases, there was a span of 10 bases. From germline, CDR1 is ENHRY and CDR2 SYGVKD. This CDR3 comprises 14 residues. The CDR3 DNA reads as TGTGCCATCAGTGAAAGGGGCGCAAACTATGGCTACACCTTC. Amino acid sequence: CAISERGANYGYTF.

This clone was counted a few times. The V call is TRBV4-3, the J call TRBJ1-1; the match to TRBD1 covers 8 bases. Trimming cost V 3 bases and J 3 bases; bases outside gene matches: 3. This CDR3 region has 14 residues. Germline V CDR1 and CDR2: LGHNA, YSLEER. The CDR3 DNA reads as TGCGCCAGCAGCCAGACAGGGGAGGACACTGAAGCTTTCTTT. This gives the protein CASSQTGEDTEAFF.

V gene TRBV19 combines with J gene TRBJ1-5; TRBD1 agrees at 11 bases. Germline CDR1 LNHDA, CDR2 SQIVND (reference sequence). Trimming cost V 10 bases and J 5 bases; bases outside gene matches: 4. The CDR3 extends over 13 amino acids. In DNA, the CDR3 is TGTGCCACTACGGACAGGGGGCATCAGCCCCAGCATTTT. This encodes CATTDRGHQPQHF.

CDR3: CAISESTGTSGSTDTQYF. The CDR3 DNA reads as TGTGCCATCAGTGAGTCCACCGGGACTAGCGGGAGCACAGATACGCAGTATTTT. The chain is built from TRBV10-3 and TRBJ2-3; 12 bases agree with TRBD2. The CDR3 is 18 amino acids. J gave up 0 bases and V 0 bases, and 4 bases lay outside the gene matches. Germline V gene data show CDR1 as ENHRY and CDR2 as SYGVKD.

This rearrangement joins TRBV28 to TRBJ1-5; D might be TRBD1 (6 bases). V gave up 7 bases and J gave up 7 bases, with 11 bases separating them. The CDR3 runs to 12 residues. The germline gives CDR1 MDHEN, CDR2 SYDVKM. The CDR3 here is CASTSGVQPQHF. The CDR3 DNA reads TGTGCCAGCACCTCAGGGGTGCAGCCCCAGCATTTT.

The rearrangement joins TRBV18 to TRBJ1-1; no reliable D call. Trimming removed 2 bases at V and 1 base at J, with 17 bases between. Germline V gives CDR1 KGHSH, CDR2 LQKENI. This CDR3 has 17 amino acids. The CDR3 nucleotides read TGTGCCAGCTCACCATATAATGTGAGACAACCGAACACTGAAGCTTTCTTT. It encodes CASSPYNVRQPNTEAFF.

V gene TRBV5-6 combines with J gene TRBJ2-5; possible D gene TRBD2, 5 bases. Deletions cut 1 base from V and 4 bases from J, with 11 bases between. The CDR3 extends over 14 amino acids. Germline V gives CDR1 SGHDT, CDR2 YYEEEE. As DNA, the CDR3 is TGTGCCAGCAGCTTGACTAGGACGGGAGAGACCCAGTACTTC. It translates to CASSLTRTGETQYF.

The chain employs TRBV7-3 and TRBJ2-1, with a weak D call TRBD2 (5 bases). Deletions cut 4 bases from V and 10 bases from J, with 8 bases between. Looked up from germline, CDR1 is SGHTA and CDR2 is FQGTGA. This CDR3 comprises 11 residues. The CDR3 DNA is TGTGCCAGCAGCTCCGGACTCGAGCAGTTCTTC. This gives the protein CASSSGLEQFF.

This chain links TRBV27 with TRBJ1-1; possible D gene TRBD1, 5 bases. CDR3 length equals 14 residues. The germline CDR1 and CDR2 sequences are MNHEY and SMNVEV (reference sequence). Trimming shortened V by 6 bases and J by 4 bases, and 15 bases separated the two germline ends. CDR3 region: CASSDSQGFTEAFF. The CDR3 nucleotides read TGTGCCAGCAGCGACTCTCAGGGATTCACTGAAGCTTTCTTT.

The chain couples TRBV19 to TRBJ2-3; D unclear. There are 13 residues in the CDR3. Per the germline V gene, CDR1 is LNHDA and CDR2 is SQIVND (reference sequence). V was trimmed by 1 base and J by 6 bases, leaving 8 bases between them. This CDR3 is CASSIAPSDTQYF. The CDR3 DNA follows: TGTGCCAGTAGTATAGCTCCCTCGGATACGCAGTATTTT.

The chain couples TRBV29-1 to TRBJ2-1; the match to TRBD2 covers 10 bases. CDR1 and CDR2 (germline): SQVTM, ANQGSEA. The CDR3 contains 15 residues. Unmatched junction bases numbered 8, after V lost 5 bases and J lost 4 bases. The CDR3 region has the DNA TGCAGCGTTCACCATAGCGGGAGGAAGTACAATGAGCAGTTCTTC. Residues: CSVHHSGRKYNEQFF.

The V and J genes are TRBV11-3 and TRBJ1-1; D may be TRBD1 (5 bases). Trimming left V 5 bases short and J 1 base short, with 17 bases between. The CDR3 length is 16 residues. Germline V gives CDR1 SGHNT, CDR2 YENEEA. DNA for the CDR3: TGTGCCAGCAGCCCGGGGGGTGGCGCGGGGAACACTGAAGCTTTCTTT. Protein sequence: CASSPGGGAGNTEAFF. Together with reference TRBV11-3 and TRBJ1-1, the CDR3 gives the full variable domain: EAGVVQSPRYKIIEKKQPVAFWCNPISGHNTLYWYLQNLGQGPELLIRYENEEAVDDSQLPKDRFSAERLKGVDSTLKIQPAELGDSAVYLCASSPGGGAGNTEAFFGQGTRLTVV.

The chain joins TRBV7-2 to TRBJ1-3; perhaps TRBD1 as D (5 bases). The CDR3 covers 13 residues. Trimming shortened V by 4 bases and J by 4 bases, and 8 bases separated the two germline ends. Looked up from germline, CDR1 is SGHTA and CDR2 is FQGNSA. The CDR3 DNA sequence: TGTGCCAGCAGCTCCGACAGAGGAAACACCATATATTTT. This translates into CASSSDRGNTIYF.

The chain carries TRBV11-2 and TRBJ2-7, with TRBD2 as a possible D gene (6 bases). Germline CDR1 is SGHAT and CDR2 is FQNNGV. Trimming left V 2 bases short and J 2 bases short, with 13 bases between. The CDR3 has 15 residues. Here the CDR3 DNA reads TGTGCCAGCAGCTTAAATGGGGGGATCACCTACGAGCAGTACTTC. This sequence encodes CASSLNGGITYEQYF.

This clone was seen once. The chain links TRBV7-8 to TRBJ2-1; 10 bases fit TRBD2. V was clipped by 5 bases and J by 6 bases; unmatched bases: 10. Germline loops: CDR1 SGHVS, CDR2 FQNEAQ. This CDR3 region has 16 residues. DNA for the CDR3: TGTGCCAGCAGCCCTGGCCTAGCGGGAGTTGTCAATGAGCAGTTCTTC. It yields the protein CASSPGLAGVVNEQFF.